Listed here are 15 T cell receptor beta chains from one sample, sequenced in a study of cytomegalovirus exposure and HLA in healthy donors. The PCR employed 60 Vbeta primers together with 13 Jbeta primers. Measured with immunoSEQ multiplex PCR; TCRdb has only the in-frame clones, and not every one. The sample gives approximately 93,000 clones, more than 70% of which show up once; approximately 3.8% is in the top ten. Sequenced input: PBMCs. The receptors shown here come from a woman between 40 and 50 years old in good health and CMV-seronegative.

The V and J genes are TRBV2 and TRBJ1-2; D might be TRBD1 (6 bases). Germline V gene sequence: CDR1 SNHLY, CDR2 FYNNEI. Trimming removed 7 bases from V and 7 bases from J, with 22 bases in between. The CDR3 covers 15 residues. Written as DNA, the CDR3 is TGTGCCAGCAAGGTGGGGGCATACATGTCGTGTGGCTACACCTTC. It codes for CASKVGAYMSCGYTF.

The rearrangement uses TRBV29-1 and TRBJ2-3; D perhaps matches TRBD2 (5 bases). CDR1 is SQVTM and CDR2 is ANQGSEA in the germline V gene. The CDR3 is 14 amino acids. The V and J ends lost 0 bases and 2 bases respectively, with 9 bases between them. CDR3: CSVEDRRNTDTQYF. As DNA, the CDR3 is TGCAGCGTTGAAGATCGGAGGAACACAGATACGCAGTATTTT.

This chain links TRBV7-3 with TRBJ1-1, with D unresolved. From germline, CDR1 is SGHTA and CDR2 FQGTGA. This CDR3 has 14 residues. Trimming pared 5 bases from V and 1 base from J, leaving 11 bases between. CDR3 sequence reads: CASSQDITNTEAFF. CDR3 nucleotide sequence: TGTGCCAGCAGCCAAGACATAACGAACACTGAAGCTTTCTTT.

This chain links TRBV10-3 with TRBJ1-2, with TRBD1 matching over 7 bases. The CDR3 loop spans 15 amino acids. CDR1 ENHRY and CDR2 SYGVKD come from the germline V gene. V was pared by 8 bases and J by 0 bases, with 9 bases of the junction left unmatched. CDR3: CAILPGGPSNYGYTF. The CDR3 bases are TGTGCCATCCTCCCAGGGGGACCCTCTAACTATGGCTACACCTTC.

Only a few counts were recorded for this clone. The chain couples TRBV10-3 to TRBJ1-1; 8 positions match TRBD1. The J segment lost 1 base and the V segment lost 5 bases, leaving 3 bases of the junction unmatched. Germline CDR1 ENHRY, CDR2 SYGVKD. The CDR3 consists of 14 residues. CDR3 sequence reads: CAISTDRANTEAFF. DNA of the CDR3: TGTGCCATCAGTACGGACAGGGCGAACACTGAAGCTTTCTTT.

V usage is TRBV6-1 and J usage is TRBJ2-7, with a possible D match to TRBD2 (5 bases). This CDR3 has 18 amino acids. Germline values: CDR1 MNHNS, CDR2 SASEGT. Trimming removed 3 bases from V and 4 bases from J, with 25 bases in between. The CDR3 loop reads CASSEGPGYEPFFYEQYF. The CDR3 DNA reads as TGTGCCAGCAGTGAGGGTCCGGGATACGAGCCATTCTTTTACGAGCAGTACTTC.

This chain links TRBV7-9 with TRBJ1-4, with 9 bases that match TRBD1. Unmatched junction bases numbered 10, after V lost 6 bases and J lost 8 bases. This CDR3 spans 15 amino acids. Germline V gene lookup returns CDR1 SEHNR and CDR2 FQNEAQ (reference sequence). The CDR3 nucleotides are TGTGCCAGCAGAACCGGGACAGGGCTAGGGGAAAAACTGTTTTTT. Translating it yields CASRTGTGLGEKLFF.

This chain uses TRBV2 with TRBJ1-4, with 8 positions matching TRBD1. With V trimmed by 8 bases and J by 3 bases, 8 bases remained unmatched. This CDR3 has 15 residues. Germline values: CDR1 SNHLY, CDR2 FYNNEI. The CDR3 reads CASGRQGASNEKLFF. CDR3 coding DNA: TGTGCCAGCGGCCGTCAGGGGGCGTCTAATGAAAAACTGTTTTTT.

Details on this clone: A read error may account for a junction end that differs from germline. The CDR3 sequence is CASSPGDGAYGYPF. The CDR3 nucleotides are TGCGCCAGCAGCCCGGGGGACGGAGCCTATGGCTACCCCTTC. The gene calls are TRBV5-1 and TRBJ1-2; D may be TRBD1 (5 bases). The CDR3 spans 14 residues. Per the germline V gene, CDR1 is SGHRS and CDR2 is YFSETQ. Using reference TRBV5-1 and TRBJ1-2 for the parts outside the CDR3, the full variable domain is KAGVTQTPRYLIKTRGQQVTLSCSPISGHRSVSWYQQTPGQGLQFLFEYFSETQRNKGNFPGRFSGRQFSNSRSEMNVSTLELGDSALYLCASSPGDGAYGYPFGSGTRLTVV.

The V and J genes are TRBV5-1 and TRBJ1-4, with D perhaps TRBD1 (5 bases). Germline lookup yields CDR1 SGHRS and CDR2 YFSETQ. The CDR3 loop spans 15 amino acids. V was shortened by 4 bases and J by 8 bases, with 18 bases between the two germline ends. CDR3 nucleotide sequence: TGCGCCAGCAGCGCCGCAGGGAAAGATTACGAAAAACTGTTTTTT. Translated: CASSAAGKDYEKLFF.

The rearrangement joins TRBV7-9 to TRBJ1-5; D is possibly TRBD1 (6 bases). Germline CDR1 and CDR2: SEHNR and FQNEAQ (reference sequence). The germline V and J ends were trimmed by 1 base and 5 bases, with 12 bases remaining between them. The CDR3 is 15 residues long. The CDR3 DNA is TGTGCCAGCAGCTTAGGGACAGCCTCGTATCAGCCCCAGCATTTT. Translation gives CASSLGTASYQPQHF.

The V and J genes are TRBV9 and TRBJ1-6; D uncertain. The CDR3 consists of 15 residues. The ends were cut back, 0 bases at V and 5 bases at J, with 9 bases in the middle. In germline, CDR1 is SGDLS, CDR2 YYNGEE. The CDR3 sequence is CASSVGSADNSPLHF. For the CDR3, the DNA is TGTGCCAGCAGCGTAGGGTCAGCGGATAATTCACCCCTCCACTTT.

The chain's CDR3 is CASLGGAARIEQFF. CDR3 nucleotides: TGTGCCTCCCTTGGCGGGGCCGCCAGAATTGAGCAGTTCTTC. The chain links TRBV10-3 to TRBJ2-1, with D perhaps TRBD2 (6 bases). The CDR3 runs 14 residues. The ends were cut back, 11 bases at V and 9 bases at J, with 23 bases in the middle. Per the germline V gene, CDR1 is ENHRY and CDR2 is SYGVKD.

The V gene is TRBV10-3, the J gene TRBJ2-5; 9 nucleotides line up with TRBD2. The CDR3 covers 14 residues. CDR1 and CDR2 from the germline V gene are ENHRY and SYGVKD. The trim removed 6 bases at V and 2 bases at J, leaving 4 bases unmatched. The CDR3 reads CAISRLAEQETQYF. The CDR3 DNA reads TGTGCCATCAGCCGACTAGCGGAGCAAGAGACCCAGTACTTC.

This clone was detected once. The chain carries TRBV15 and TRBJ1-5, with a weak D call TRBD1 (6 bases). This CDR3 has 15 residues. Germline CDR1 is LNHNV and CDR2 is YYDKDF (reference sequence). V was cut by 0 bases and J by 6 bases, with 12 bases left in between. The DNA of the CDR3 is TGTGCCACCAGCAGAGAGATAACAGGGACTCAGCCCCAGCATTTT. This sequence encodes CATSREITGTQPQHF.